What follows are 21 T cell receptor beta chains derived from one specimen sequenced in a study of Ad26.COV2.S vaccination and SARS-CoV-2 variants. Sequenced by immunoSEQ multiplex PCR; TCRdb stores in-frame clones only, minus some. The sample shows 350,000 to 600,000 clones, about 89% of them seen only once. Treatment given: 15 to 20 received Ad26.COV2.S at low or high dose, single or two shots; about 5 received placebo; per-sample allocation not given. Specimens were obtained on day 63 following the first vaccine or placebo injection. Sequences were derived from peripheral blood, sampled in a trial of Ad26.COV2.S vaccine versus placebo. These receptors all stem from a person between 18 and 60 years old who received the Ad26.COV2.S COVID-19 vaccine or a placebo.

In DNA form, the CDR3 reads TGTGCCATCAGCCCAAATTCAGGGGGATGGTCCTACGAGCAGTACTTC. Translation: CAISPNSGGWSYEQYF. The chain has TRBV10-3 and TRBJ2-7, with 7 bases matching TRBD1. Germline V CDR1 and CDR2: ENHRY, SYGVKD. There are 16 residues in the CDR3. With 6 bases clipped from V and 1 base from J, the junction kept 12 bases outside the gene matches.

The rearrangement joins TRBV18 to TRBJ2-3, with TRBD2 matching 7 bases. V dropped 7 bases and J dropped 12; count of bases not matched to a gene: 16. Looked up from germline, CDR1 is KGHSH and CDR2 is LQKENI. This CDR3 contains 14 residues. The CDR3: CASLGPTSDLSQYF. As DNA, the CDR3 is TGTGCCAGCTTGGGCCCTACTAGCGACCTGTCACAGTATTTT. The full variable domain, completed using reference TRBV18 and TRBJ2-3, is NAGVMQNPRHLVRRRGQEARLRCSPMKGHSHVYWYRQLPEEGLKFMVYLQKENIIDESGMPKERFSAEFPKEGPSILRIQQVVRGDSAAYFCASLGPTSDLSQYFGPGTRLTVL.

The genes are TRBV10-3 and TRBJ2-5, with 7 bases fitting TRBD2. The CDR3 has 15 residues. CDR1 and CDR2 from the germline V gene are ENHRY and SYGVKD. The V segment lost 4 bases and the J segment 0 bases; nucleotides outside the gene matches: 5. The CDR3: CAISGGLPDQETQYF. In DNA form, the CDR3 reads TGTGCCATCAGTGGGGGACTACCGGACCAAGAGACCCAGTACTTC.

The genes are TRBV6-5 and TRBJ2-7, with TRBD1 matching 8 bases. Per germline, CDR1 MNHEY and CDR2 SVGAGI. This CDR3 spans 12 amino acids. V was clipped by 6 bases and J by 5 bases; unmatched bases: 3. CDR3 bases: TGTGCCAGCAGACAGGGGGTGGACGAGCAGTACTTC. It translates to CASRQGVDEQYF.

Of note for this clone: A read error may produce the germline difference seen at one junction end. The rearrangement joins TRBV20-1 to TRBJ2-1; D not certain. The CDR3 is 11 residues long. CDR1 and CDR2 from the germline V gene are DFQATT and SNEGSKA (reference sequence). This chain's CDR3 is CSARAPSALLF. The CDR3 bases are TGCAGTGCTAGAGCCCCATCTGCCCTGCTCTTC.

The chain uses TRBV3-1 (or the pseudogene TRBV3-2) and TRBJ1-1; D gene unclear. This CDR3 spans 13 amino acids. Germline values: CDR1 LGHDT, CDR2 YNNKEL (reference sequence). Trimming stripped 8 bases from V and 0 bases from J, with 10 bases between. The CDR3 sequence is CASGQMLNTEAFF. CDR3 DNA sequence: TGTGCCAGCGGGCAGATGTTGAACACTGAAGCTTTCTTT.

This rearrangement joins TRBV30 to TRBJ1-1, with D unclear. Germline V gives CDR1 GTSNPN, CDR2 SVGIG (reference sequence). The CDR3 extends over 12 amino acids. V was trimmed by 2 bases and J by 5 bases, leaving 9 bases between them. The CDR3 region is CAWSYFRTEAFF. The CDR3 DNA reads TGTGCCTGGAGTTATTTCCGGACTGAAGCTTTCTTT.

The chain links TRBV14 to TRBJ2-5; D is unclear. Germline V gene lookup returns CDR1 SGHDN and CDR2 FVKESK. The germline V and J ends were trimmed by 5 bases and 4 bases, with 17 bases remaining between them. The CDR3 has 15 amino acids. Here the CDR3 DNA reads TGTGCCAGCAGCACCACGTCCTGGGCAGGAGAGACCCAGTACTTC. Translating it yields CASSTTSWAGETQYF.

The chain joins TRBV18 to TRBJ1-2, with a possible D match to TRBD1 (5 bases). The V end lost 2 bases, the J end lost 5 bases, and 12 bases lay between the germline ends. Germline V CDR1 and CDR2: KGHSH, LQKENI. The CDR3 loop spans 14 amino acids. DNA for the CDR3: TGTGCCAGCTCACCAGCGGGACGGAATTATGGCTACACCTTC. It translates to CASSPAGRNYGYTF.

This chain connects TRBV14 to TRBJ1-6; D uncertain. CDR1 is SGHDN and CDR2 is FVKESK in the germline V gene. V was clipped by 2 bases and J by 5 bases, with 10 bases between them. The CDR3 covers 15 residues. The chain's CDR3 is CASSQFRRNNSPLHF. CDR3 DNA sequence: TGTGCCAGCAGCCAATTCAGGAGGAATAATTCACCCCTCCACTTT.

V and J are TRBV19 and TRBJ1-6; D gene uncertain. The CDR3 has 14 residues. Germline V gene data show CDR1 as LNHDA and CDR2 as SQIVND (reference sequence). V was trimmed by 3 bases and J by 9 bases, leaving 12 bases between them. CDR3 DNA sequence: TGTGCCAGTAGTATTAGGACTGCCGGTTCACCCCTCCACTTT. Translating gives CASSIRTAGSPLHF. Combining the CDR3 with reference TRBV19 and TRBJ1-6 gives the whole variable domain DGGITQSPKYLFRKEGQNVTLSCEQNLNHDAMYWYRQDPGQGLRLIYYSQIVNDFQKGDIAEGYSVSREKKESFPLTVTSAQKNPTAFYLCASSIRTAGSPLHFGNGTRLTVT.

The CDR3, as DNA: TGTGCCAGCAGTCGAGGGGGGCGAAGTCAAGAGACCCAGTACTTC. Translating it yields CASSRGGRSQETQYF. This chain connects TRBV27 to TRBJ2-5; perhaps D is TRBD1 or TRBD2 (6 bases each). Germline CDR1 reads MNHEY; CDR2 reads SMNVEV (reference sequence). V was cut by 5 bases and J by 2 bases, with 15 bases left in between. The CDR3 has 15 amino acids.

The chain carries TRBV28 and TRBJ2-7, with a possible D match to TRBD2 (6 bases). This CDR3 contains 15 residues. Trimming removed 2 bases at V and 2 bases at J, with 13 bases between. Germline V gene lookup returns CDR1 MDHEN and CDR2 SYDVKM. The CDR3 loop reads CASSLRLVAAYEQYF. The CDR3 nucleotides are TGTGCCAGCAGTTTAAGACTAGTAGCGGCCTACGAGCAGTACTTC.

The rearrangement joins TRBV3-1 (or the pseudogene TRBV3-2) to TRBJ1-2; a possible D gene is TRBD1 (6 bases). CDR1 is LGHDT, CDR2 YNNKEL, per germline (reference sequence). The ends were cut back, 8 bases at V and 5 bases at J, with 15 bases in the middle. CDR3 size: 13 residues. The CDR3 DNA is TGTGCCAGCTCTTTACAACAGGGTTATGGCTACACCTTC. It translates to CASSLQQGYGYTF.

This rearrangement joins TRBV6-6 to TRBJ2-3; a possible D gene is TRBD2 (6 bases). Trimming cost V 11 bases and J 4 bases, with 19 bases left between them. Germline V CDR1 and CDR2: MNHNY, SVGAGI (reference sequence). The CDR3 has 14 residues. The CDR3 DNA is TGTGCCTCCCGGGAGTCTTATAGGGCAGATACGCAGTATTTT. It encodes CASRESYRADTQYF.

V gene TRBV7-2 combines with J gene TRBJ1-5, with D possibly matching TRBD1 (6 bases). The CDR3 covers 18 residues. Trimming took off 1 base at V and 3 bases at J, with 19 bases between the two ends. Germline V gives CDR1 SGHTA, CDR2 FQGNSA. The CDR3 protein is CASSLVAGGRGLNQPQHF. CDR3 bases: TGTGCCAGCAGCTTAGTTGCGGGGGGCAGGGGTCTCAATCAGCCCCAGCATTTT.

The rearrangement links TRBV7-9 to TRBJ1-2; D might be TRBD1 (5 bases). The V end was cut by 5 bases, the J end by 2 bases, with 12 bases between. Germline-derived CDR1 and CDR2 are SEHNR and FQNEAQ (reference sequence). This CDR3 spans 14 amino acids. The CDR3 DNA reads TGTGCCAGCAGCGCGTTGGGACGGAACTATGGCTACACCTTC. Translating gives CASSALGRNYGYTF.

The J gene is TRBJ2-2, the V gene TRBV28; TRBD1 is a possible D gene (5 bases). This CDR3 has 15 residues. Germline-derived CDR1 and CDR2 are MDHEN and SYDVKM. Between the trimmed V and J ends, which lost 1 base and 1 base, there was a span of 7 bases. CDR3 protein: CASSLYGQNTGELFF. The CDR3 DNA is TGTGCCAGCAGTTTATATGGACAGAACACCGGGGAGCTGTTTTTT.

A few counts support this clone. The rearrangement uses TRBV30 and TRBJ2-2; no firm D call. V gave up 1 base and J gave up 1 base, with 4 bases separating them. The CDR3 has 13 amino acids. Germline V lookup: CDR1 GTSNPN, CDR2 SVGIG (reference sequence). This CDR3 is CAWSGENTGELFF. CDR3 nucleotide sequence: TGTGCCTGGAGTGGGGAGAACACCGGGGAGCTGTTTTTT.

The gene calls are TRBV6-2 or TRBV6-3 and TRBJ1-2, with TRBD1 matching over 7 bases. With 2 bases clipped from V and 0 bases from J, the junction kept 3 bases outside the gene matches. The germline gives CDR1 MNHEY, CDR2 SVGEGT. The CDR3 length is 15 residues. The chain's CDR3 is CASSYPGQSNYGYTF. Written as DNA, the CDR3 is TGTGCCAGCAGTTACCCGGGACAGTCTAACTATGGCTACACCTTC.

The chain carries TRBV3-1 (or the pseudogene TRBV3-2) and TRBJ2-2, with no clear D. This CDR3 has 13 residues. Germline CDR1 LGHDT, CDR2 YNNKEL (reference sequence). The V gene lost 4 bases and the J gene lost 4 bases, with 7 bases spanning the gap. The DNA of the CDR3 is TGTGCCAGCAGCCTGAGGTTCACCGGGGAGCTGTTTTTT. This codes for CASSLRFTGELFF.